The 5 T cell receptor beta chains below all came from one sample that was sequenced in a study of blood T cell repertoires in COVID-19. Assay used: immunoSEQ multiplex PCR; TCRdb lists only in-frame clones, some missing. The top ten clones hold about 6.9% of a sample with about 160,000 clones, about 85% of them seen once. The specimen was peripheral blood. The receptors were gathered from a man aged 80 or over with COVID-19, enrolled during active disease.

This rearrangement joins TRBV2 to TRBJ1-5; D remains unclear. The CDR3 is made up of 13 amino acids. V gave up 6 bases and J gave up 1 base, with 7 bases separating them. CDR1 SNHLY and CDR2 FYNNEI come from the germline V gene. The CDR3 region has the DNA TGTGCCAGCAGGACTGAGAGCAATCAGCCCCAGCATTTT. This gives the protein CASRTESNQPQHF.

A single count supports this clone. The chain recombines TRBV25-1 with TRBJ2-7, with a possible D match to TRBD1 (6 bases). This CDR3 is 14 amino acids long. Germline CDR1 and CDR2: MGHDK and SYGVNS. Trimming pared 4 bases from V and 4 bases from J, leaving 14 bases between. This chain's CDR3 is CASSVNRDWYEQYF. CDR3 sequence (DNA): TGTGCCAGCAGTGTCAACAGGGATTGGTACGAGCAGTACTTC.

This clone has just one count. The chain recombines TRBV3-1 (or the pseudogene TRBV3-2) with TRBJ2-1; TRBD2 agrees at 10 bases. Per germline, CDR1 LGHDT and CDR2 YNNKEL (reference sequence). J gave up 0 bases and V 5 bases, and 4 bases lay outside the gene matches. The length of the CDR3 is 16 residues. The CDR3, as DNA: TGTGCCAGCAGCGTTCAGCGGGGGGGCTCCTACAATGAGCAGTTCTTC. Translation: CASSVQRGGSYNEQFF.

The chain has TRBV9 and TRBJ2-3; 10 bases line up with TRBD2. Germline lookup yields CDR1 SGDLS and CDR2 YYNGEE. Trimming at V came to 4 bases and at J to 5 bases, leaving 4 bases not matched to a gene. This CDR3 is built from 14 residues. CDR3 sequence reads: CASSPGTSEDTQYF. CDR3 in DNA: TGTGCCAGCAGCCCGGGGACTAGCGAAGATACGCAGTATTTT.

The CDR3 nucleotides read TGTGCCATCAGCGAGGACAGGGGAGAGACCCAGTACTTC. This gives the protein CAISEDRGETQYF. The chain combines TRBV10-3 with TRBJ2-5; 9 nucleotides align to TRBD1. This CDR3 spans 13 amino acids. Trimming cost V 6 bases and J 4 bases; bases outside gene matches: 3. Germline loops: CDR1 ENHRY, CDR2 SYGVKD.